What follows describes a single TCR beta chain. Its target is unknown. The entry originates in a study of beta chain features in type 1 diabetes. Findings and limits, study-wide: Fewer junction insertions and more nucleotide deletions appeared in type 1 diabetes patients. There was a moderate but significant shortening of TCRB CDR3s in all four CD4+ subsets of Type 1 diabetes patients. There was no resolution here of whether HLA type influences TCRB rearrangement.

Sorting that relied on CD45RO/CCR7/CD25/CD127/CD95/CD27 yielded CD4+ naive, central memory, regulatory and stem cell-like memory cells. V lost 6 bases and J lost 6; bases outside the gene matches: 8. The CDR3 is 13 residues long. Germline CDR1 reads LNHDA; CDR2 reads SQIVND (reference sequence). Sequenced material consisted of expressed TCRB transcripts (all of the isolated RNA was reverse transcribed). Each sample of naive, central memory or regulatory T cells had, on average, about 3.57 million reads. Libraries were prepared by immunoSEQ multiplex PCR; TCRdb keeps only in-frame clonotypes and omits some of them. The sample has some 45,000 clones; around 70% are singletons.

Sequences were obtained from Tregs from blood. The chain couples TRBV19 to TRBJ2-7, with 7 bases identical to TRBD1. The receptor was isolated from a woman aged 18-29 years with type 1 diabetes. CDR3 DNA sequence: TGTGCCAGTAGCCAGACAGGGTATCGCGAGCAGTACTTC. Translation: CASSQTGYREQYF.